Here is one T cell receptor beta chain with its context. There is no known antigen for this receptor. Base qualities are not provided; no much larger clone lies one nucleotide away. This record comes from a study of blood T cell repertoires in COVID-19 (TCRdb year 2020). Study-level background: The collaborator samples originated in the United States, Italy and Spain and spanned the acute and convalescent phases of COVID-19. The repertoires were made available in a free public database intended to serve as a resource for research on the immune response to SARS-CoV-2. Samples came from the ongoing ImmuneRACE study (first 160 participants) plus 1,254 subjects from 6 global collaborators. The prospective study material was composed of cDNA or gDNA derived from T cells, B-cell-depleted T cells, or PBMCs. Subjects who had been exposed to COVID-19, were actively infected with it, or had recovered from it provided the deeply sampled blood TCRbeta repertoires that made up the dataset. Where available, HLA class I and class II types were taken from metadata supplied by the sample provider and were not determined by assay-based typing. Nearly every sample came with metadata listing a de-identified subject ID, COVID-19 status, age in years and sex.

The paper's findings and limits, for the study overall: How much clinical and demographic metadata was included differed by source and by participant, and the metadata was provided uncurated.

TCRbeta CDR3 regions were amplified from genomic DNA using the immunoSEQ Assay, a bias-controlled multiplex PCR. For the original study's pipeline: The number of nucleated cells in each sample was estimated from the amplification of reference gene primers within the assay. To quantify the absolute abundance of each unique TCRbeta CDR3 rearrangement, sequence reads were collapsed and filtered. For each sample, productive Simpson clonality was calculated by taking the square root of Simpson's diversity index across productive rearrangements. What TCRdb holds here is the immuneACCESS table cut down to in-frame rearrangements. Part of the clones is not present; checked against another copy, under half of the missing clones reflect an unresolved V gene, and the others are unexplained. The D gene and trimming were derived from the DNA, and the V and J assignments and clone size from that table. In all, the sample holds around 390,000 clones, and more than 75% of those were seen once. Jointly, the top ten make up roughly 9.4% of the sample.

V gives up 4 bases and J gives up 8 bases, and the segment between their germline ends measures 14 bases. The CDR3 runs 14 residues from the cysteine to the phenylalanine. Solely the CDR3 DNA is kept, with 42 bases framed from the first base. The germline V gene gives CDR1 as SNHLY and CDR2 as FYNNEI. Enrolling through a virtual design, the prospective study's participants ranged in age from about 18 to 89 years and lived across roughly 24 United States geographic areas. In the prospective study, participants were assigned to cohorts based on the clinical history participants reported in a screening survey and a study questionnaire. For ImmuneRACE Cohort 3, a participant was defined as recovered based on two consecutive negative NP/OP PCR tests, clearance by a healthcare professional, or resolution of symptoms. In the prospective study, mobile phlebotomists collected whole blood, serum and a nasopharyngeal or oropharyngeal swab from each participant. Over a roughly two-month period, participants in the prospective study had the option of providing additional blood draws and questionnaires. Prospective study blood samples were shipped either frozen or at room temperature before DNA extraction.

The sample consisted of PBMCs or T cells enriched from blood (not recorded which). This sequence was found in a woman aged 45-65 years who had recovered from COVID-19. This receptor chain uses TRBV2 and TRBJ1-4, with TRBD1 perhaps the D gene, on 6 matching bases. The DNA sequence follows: TGTGCCAGCAGTGTACAGGGTGATGTCGAAAAACTGTTTTTT. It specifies CASSVQGDVEKLFF.